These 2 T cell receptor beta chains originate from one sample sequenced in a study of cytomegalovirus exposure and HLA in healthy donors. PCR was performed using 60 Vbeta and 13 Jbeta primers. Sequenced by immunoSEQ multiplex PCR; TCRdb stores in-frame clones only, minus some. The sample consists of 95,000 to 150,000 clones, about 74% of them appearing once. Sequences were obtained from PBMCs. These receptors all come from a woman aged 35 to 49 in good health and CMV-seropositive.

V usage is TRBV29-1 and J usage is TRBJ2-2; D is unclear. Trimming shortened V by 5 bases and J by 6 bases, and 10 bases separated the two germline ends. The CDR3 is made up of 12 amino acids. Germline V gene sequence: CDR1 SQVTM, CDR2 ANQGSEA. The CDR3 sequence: CSVLEAAGELFF. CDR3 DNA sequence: TGCAGCGTTCTAGAAGCCGCCGGGGAGCTGTTTTTT.

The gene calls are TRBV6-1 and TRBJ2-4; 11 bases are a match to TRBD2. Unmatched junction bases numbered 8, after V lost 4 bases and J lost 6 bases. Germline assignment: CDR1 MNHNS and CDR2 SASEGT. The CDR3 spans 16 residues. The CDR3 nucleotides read TGTGCCAGCAGTGGGGTTAGCGGGGGGGCTAGAAACATTCAGTACTTC. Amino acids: CASSGVSGGARNIQYF.